This is a list of T cell receptor beta chains from one sample in a study of metastatic and nonmetastatic thyroid tumors. TCRdb re-called the PCR reads via MiXCR. The data contain about 92,000 clones, about 15% of them singletons. Sequencing was carried out using blood. These receptors originate from a female donor with papillary thyroid cancer or a benign thyroid nodule (not recorded which). Some clones in this sample may be carry-over from other donors' samples. CDR3s include the opening cysteine and the closing phenylalanine or tryptophan. D genes are given only for firm matches. Part of the rows lack a size; the others show once, few, many or a class for expanded clones.

d_gene: -
j_gene: TRBJ1-3
abundance: many
v_gene: TRBV12-3/TRBV12-4
CDR3aa: CASNSRASGNTIYF
CDR3nt: TGTGCCAGCAATAGCAGGGCATCTGGAAACACCATATATTTT

d_gene: TRBD1
j_gene: TRBJ2-5
abundance: many
v_gene: TRBV9
CDR3aa: CASSVGGTGGEETQYF
CDR3nt: TGTGCCAGCAGCGTAGGTGGGACAGGGGGCGAGGAGACCCAGTACTTC

d_gene: -
j_gene: TRBJ2-2
abundance: -
v_gene: TRBV3-1
CDR3aa: CASSHSGGGHTGELFF
CDR3nt: TGTGCCAGCAGCCATTCAGGAGGGGGACACACCGGGGAGCTGTTTTTT

d_gene: TRBD2
j_gene: TRBJ2-3
abundance: many
v_gene: TRBV11-1
CDR3aa: CASSTGTRRVNTQYF
CDR3nt: TGTGCCAGCAGCACCGGGACTAGACGCGTGAATACGCAGTATTTT

d_gene: -
j_gene: TRBJ1-5
abundance: many
v_gene: TRBV6-2/TRBV6-3
CDR3aa: CASSPNLDNIGNQPQHF
CDR3nt: TGTGCCAGCAGCCCGAACTTAGACAATATCGGCAATCAGCCCCAGCATTTT

d_gene: TRBD1
j_gene: TRBJ1-2
abundance: many
v_gene: TRBV7-9
CDR3aa: CASSLDGRGSYGYTF
CDR3nt: TGTGCCAGCAGCTTAGATGGCAGGGGGTCTTATGGCTACACCTTC

d_gene: -
j_gene: TRBJ1-4
abundance: many
v_gene: TRBV28
CDR3aa: CASSFGGSTNEKLFF
CDR3nt: TGTGCCAGCAGTTTCGGGGGTTCCACTAATGAAAAACTGTTTTTT

d_gene: TRBD1
j_gene: TRBJ2-3
abundance: few
v_gene: TRBV6-1
CDR3aa: CASATGGSTDTQYF
CDR3nt: TGTGCCAGCGCGACAGGGGGCAGCACAGATACGCAGTATTTT

d_gene: -
j_gene: TRBJ1-6
abundance: many
v_gene: TRBV7-7
CDR3aa: CASSLEEGSPLHF
CDR3nt: TGTGCTAGCAGCTTAGAGGAAGGTTCACCCCTCCACTTT

d_gene: -
j_gene: TRBJ1-3
abundance: many
v_gene: TRBV6-2/TRBV6-3
CDR3aa: CASWGHLSSGNTIYF
CDR3nt: TGTGCCAGCTGGGGACACCTCTCCTCTGGAAACACCATATATTTT

d_gene: -
j_gene: TRBJ2-7
abundance: many
v_gene: TRBV6-1
CDR3aa: CASSPGTYGYEQYF
CDR3nt: TGTGCCAGCAGCCCCGGGACTTATGGCTACGAGCAGTACTTC